This TCR beta chain derives from a study of chemoradiotherapy in HPV16-positive cancers (dated 2022 in TCRdb). Concerning the study at large: Candidate HPV-specific T-cell clones and common TCR motifs were defined through functional T-cell assays on cells from a couple of HPV16-positive patients. The study set out to ask whether T-cell immunity against the HPV oncoproteins E6 and E7 changes over the course of chemoradiotherapy and whether that immunity affects survival. Next, the candidate HPV-specific TCRs and motifs were followed in TCR repertoires from over 85 patients with HPV-related cancers.

Based on the germline V gene (reference sequence), the CDR1 and CDR2 sequences are SGHNT and YYREEE. The CDR3 goes from the cysteine to the phenylalanine over 17 residues. Only the CDR3 DNA is retained, 51 bases long and in frame from the first base. V ends up 6 bases short and J 0 bases short, with an unmatched junction base count of 7. Repertoires were sampled multiple times during chemoradiotherapy, which allowed clonal expansion in the tumor microenvironment to be followed. With regard to this clone: Its binding antigen is unknown. Base qualities are not recorded, but no much larger clone differs from it by a single base.

Overall results and qualifications from the work: The functional definition of HPV-specific T cells was derived from only a couple of HPV16-positive patients, and the survival association was reported for HPV16-positive patients. Expansion of candidate HPV-specific clones and E7-related TCR motifs was observed in the tumor microenvironment during treatment, whereas no such expansion was observed for non-HPV-specific T cells. In HPV16-positive patients, expansion of HPV-responsive T cells during chemoradiotherapy was found to be associated with improved recurrence-free survival.

The library was generated by the immunoSEQ multiplex PCR assay. The immuneACCESS repertoire file appears here via TCRdb, limited to in-frame rearrangements. These files lack a portion of the clones; in checked studies, under half of the deficit traces to unresolved V genes, and the cause of the others is not known. A total of roughly 23,000 clones appear in this sample, 73% of them only once. 2.6% of the sample belongs to the ten largest clones. The sequence was obtained from a human donor with HPV-associated anogenital cancer. Specimen collection occurred from a patient who underwent chemoradiotherapy. The chain links TRBV5-4 with TRBJ2-2; 11 central nucleotides agree with TRBD2. DNA sequence: TGTGCCAGCACACCTAGCGGGGGGCCTACGAACACCGGGGAGCTGTTTTTT. It translates to CASTPSGGPTNTGELFF.